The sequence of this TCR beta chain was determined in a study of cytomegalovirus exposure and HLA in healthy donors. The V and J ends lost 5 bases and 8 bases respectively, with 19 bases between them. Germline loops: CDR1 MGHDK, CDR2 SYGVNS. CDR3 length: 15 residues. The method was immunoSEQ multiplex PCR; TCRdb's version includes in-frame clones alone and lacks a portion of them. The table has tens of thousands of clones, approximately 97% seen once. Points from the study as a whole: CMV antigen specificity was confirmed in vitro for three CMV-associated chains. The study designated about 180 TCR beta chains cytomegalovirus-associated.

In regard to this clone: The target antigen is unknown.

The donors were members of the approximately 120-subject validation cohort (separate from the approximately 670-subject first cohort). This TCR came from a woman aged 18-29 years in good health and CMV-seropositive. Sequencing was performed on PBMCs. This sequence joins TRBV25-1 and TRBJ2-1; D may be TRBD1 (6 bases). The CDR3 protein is CASSKTGRLADEQFF. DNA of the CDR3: TGTGCCAGCAGTAAGACAGGACGCCTTGCGGATGAGCAGTTCTTC.